The 31 T cell receptor beta chains presented below share a single source sample, sequenced in a study of blood T cell repertoires in COVID-19. Profiling relied on immunoSEQ multiplex PCR, and the TCRdb table lists in-frame clones only, not all of them. The sample shows approximately 310,000 clones, more than 75% of them seen only once. Sequencing was performed on peripheral blood. Receptor source: a woman between 45 and 65 years old who had recovered from COVID-19.

V is TRBV19 and J is TRBJ1-5, with D tentatively TRBD1 (6 bases). Germline values: CDR1 LNHDA, CDR2 SQIVND (reference sequence). The ends were cut back, 3 bases at V and 5 bases at J, with 14 bases in the middle. CDR3 size: 15 residues. CDR3 loop: CASSISTGSDQPQHF. CDR3 nucleotides: TGTGCCAGTAGTATTAGTACAGGGTCCGATCAGCCCCAGCATTTT.

The chain recombines TRBV4-3 with TRBJ2-1, with 9 bases lining up with TRBD2. CDR1 is LGHNA and CDR2 is YSLEER in the germline V gene. This CDR3 region has 19 residues. V shed 0 bases and J 2 bases; nucleotides not matched to a gene: 11. The CDR3, as DNA: TGCGCCAGCAGCCAAGATTACAAGATGGCTAGCGGGACCTACAATGAGCAGTTCTTC. Protein sequence: CASSQDYKMASGTYNEQFF.

A few counts support this clone. The chain employs TRBV28 and TRBJ2-1; the match to TRBD2 covers 9 bases. Trimming at V came to 3 bases and at J to 7 bases, leaving 7 bases not matched to a gene. Germline V gene sequence: CDR1 MDHEN, CDR2 SYDVKM. CDR3 size: 15 residues. DNA for the CDR3: TGTGCCAGCAGTTTCGGCGGGAGGGCCGCAAATGAGCAGTTCTTC. Protein sequence: CASSFGGRAANEQFF.

Points on this clone: Germline is not matched at one junction end, which may reflect a read error. This chain links TRBV5-1 with TRBJ1-1; tentatively, D is TRBD1 (6 bases). Germline CDR1 and CDR2: SGHRS and YFSETQ. The CDR3 consists of 14 residues. CDR3 loop: CASSLGERQAEAFF. In nucleotides, the CDR3 is TGCGCCAGCAGCTTGGGAGAGCGACAGGCTGAGGCTTTCTTT.

The rearrangement joins TRBV30 to TRBJ2-5, with 12 bases identical to TRBD1. This CDR3 region has 13 residues. Per germline, CDR1 GTSNPN and CDR2 SVGIG (reference sequence). Trimming took 5 bases from V and 5 from J; bases not matched to a gene: 3. This CDR3 is CAWGDRGPETQYF. In nucleotides, the CDR3 is TGTGCCTGGGGGGACAGGGGGCCGGAGACCCAGTACTTC. Complete variable domain (other parts from reference TRBV30 and TRBJ2-5): SQTIHQWPATLVQPVGSPLSLECTVEGTSNPNLYWYRQAAGRGLQLLFYSVGIGQISSEVPQNLSASRPQDRQFILSSKKLLLSDSGFYLCAWGDRGPETQYFGPGTRLLVL.

The chain employs TRBV7-8 and TRBJ2-5; 7 nucleotides align to TRBD1. Germline V lookup: CDR1 SGHVS, CDR2 FQNEAQ. The CDR3 extends over 17 amino acids. J lost 3 bases, V lost 6 bases, and 16 bases had no gene match. CDR3 in DNA: TGTGCCAGCAGTCGCCGGCGGACAGGCCCGATAGAAGAGACCCAGTACTTC. Residues: CASSRRRTGPIEETQYF.

The chain uses TRBV27 and TRBJ2-7, with TRBD1 identical over 7 bases. This CDR3 comprises 14 residues. Germline lookup yields CDR1 MNHEY and CDR2 SMNVEV (reference sequence). With V trimmed by 5 bases and J by 2 bases, 6 bases remained unmatched. The CDR3 DNA follows: TGTGCCAGCAGTGAGACAGGGAAAGCCTACGAGCAGTACTTC. This encodes CASSETGKAYEQYF.

This CDR3 is CASSVGTAYGYTF. In DNA, the CDR3 is TGTGCCAGCAGCGTAGGAACAGCCTATGGCTACACCTTC. The genes are TRBV9 and TRBJ1-2; D ambiguous. The CDR3 covers 13 residues. Germline values: CDR1 SGDLS, CDR2 YYNGEE. Trimming left V 0 bases short and J 4 bases short, with 7 bases between.

The rearrangement uses TRBV6-5 and TRBJ1-1, with D possibly matching TRBD1 (5 bases). Trimming removed 11 bases at V and 5 bases at J, with 15 bases between. The CDR3 is made up of 12 amino acids. Germline V gene sequence: CDR1 MNHEY, CDR2 SVGAGI. The CDR3 coding sequence is TGTGCCGTGCAGGGCATTGGTACTGAAGCTTTCTTT. It is translated as CAVQGIGTEAFF.

The V gene is TRBV7-2, the J gene TRBJ2-1; 11 positions agree with TRBD2. J gave up 0 bases and V 5 bases, and 6 bases lay outside the gene matches. CDR1 is SGHTA and CDR2 is FQGNSA in the germline V gene. The CDR3 contains 17 residues. The CDR3 DNA is TGTGCCAGCAGCCTAAGACTAGCGGGGAGCTCCTACAATGAGCAGTTCTTC. Encoded protein: CASSLRLAGSSYNEQFF.

This rearrangement joins TRBV7-9 to TRBJ1-1; D possibly corresponds to TRBD1 (6 bases). Looked up from germline, CDR1 is SEHNR and CDR2 is FQNEAQ (reference sequence). Trimming stripped 5 bases from V and 5 bases from J, with 21 bases between. CDR3 size: 16 residues. The CDR3 reads CASSPFQTTGRTEAFF. The CDR3, as DNA: TGTGCCAGCAGCCCCTTCCAAACAACAGGGCGGACTGAAGCTTTCTTT.

A word on this clone: The sample carries other DNA sequences with the same CDR3. The V gene is TRBV4-3, the J gene TRBJ1-6; D unresolved. Germline V CDR1 and CDR2: LGHNA, YSLEER. This CDR3 spans 13 amino acids. Trimming took 1 base from V and 9 from J, leaving 7 bases between them. For the CDR3, the DNA is TGCGCCAGCAGCCAAGGGTCGGGTTCACCCCTCCACTTT. This sequence encodes CASSQGSGSPLHF.

This chain uses TRBV27 with TRBJ2-7; 7 bases align to TRBD1. CDR3 size: 16 residues. With V trimmed by 2 bases and J by 2 bases, 9 bases remained unmatched. CDR1 is MNHEY and CDR2 is SMNVEV in the germline V gene (reference sequence). CDR3 sequence (DNA): TGTGCCAGCAGTTTACGAATGGGGCAGGGGGCCTACGAGCAGTACTTC. Translation: CASSLRMGQGAYEQYF.

The rearrangement uses TRBV12-3 or TRBV12-4 and TRBJ1-2, with 11 bases fitting TRBD1. The length of the CDR3 is 13 residues. V lost 5 bases, J lost 7 bases, and 3 bases stayed unmatched. This CDR3 reads CASSRTGGLGYTF. The CDR3 coding sequence is TGTGCCAGCAGTCGGACAGGGGGCCTTGGCTACACCTTC.

CDR3 nucleotides: TGTGCCAGCAGTGAAGGACAGGCTGAAGCTTTCTTT. It codes for CASSEGQAEAFF. The V gene is TRBV25-1, the J gene TRBJ1-1; 7 positions agree with TRBD1. The ends lost 2 bases at V and 6 bases at J; junction bases unmatched: 0. This CDR3 is built from 12 residues. Germline V lookup: CDR1 MGHDK, CDR2 SYGVNS.

The rearrangement links TRBV3-1 (or the pseudogene TRBV3-2) to TRBJ1-2, with D unresolved. The germline gives CDR1 LGHDT, CDR2 YNNKEL (reference sequence). V lost 1 base and J 8 bases, leaving 5 bases between the germline ends. There are 11 residues in the CDR3. The CDR3 sequence: CASSQAQGYTF. The DNA for the CDR3 is TGTGCCAGCAGCCAAGCTCAGGGCTACACCTTC.

The V and J genes are TRBV7-9 and TRBJ2-3; weak D call: TRBD1 (6 bases). The germline V gene encodes CDR1 SEHNR and CDR2 FQNEAQ (reference sequence). Trimming pared 5 bases from V and 2 bases from J, leaving 11 bases between. The CDR3 covers 14 residues. The chain's CDR3 is CASSPGQHTDTQYF. The CDR3 DNA reads as TGTGCCAGCAGCCCAGGACAGCACACAGATACGCAGTATTTT.

The rearrangement joins TRBV13 to TRBJ2-3; TRBD2 agrees at 11 bases. This CDR3 is built from 19 residues. CDR1 is PRHDT and CDR2 is FYEKMQ in the germline V gene (reference sequence). Trimming took 5 bases from V and 0 from J; bases not matched to a gene: 13. CDR3 sequence reads: CASSLGLAGGWTSTDTQYF. The DNA of the CDR3 is TGTGCCAGCAGCCTTGGACTAGCGGGTGGGTGGACTAGCACAGATACGCAGTATTTT.

The chain uses TRBV28 and TRBJ1-5, with D possibly matching TRBD1 (6 bases). Germline loops: CDR1 MDHEN, CDR2 SYDVKM. This CDR3 region has 15 residues. V shed 4 bases and J shed 7 bases, with 17 bases lying between them. The CDR3 DNA sequence: TGTGCCAGCAGTTCAATACAGGGTATCGTGCAGCCCCAGCATTTT. Its translation is CASSSIQGIVQPQHF.

To note about this clone: The sample holds other DNA sequences that translate to the same CDR3. This chain uses TRBV5-1 with TRBJ2-7; D is ambiguous. The length of the CDR3 is 13 residues. Germline lookup yields CDR1 SGHRS and CDR2 YFSETQ. V shed 0 bases and J shed 2 bases, with 6 bases lying between them. The CDR3 DNA is TGCGCCAGCAGCTTGGTCGCGGCCTACGAGCAGTACTTC. Protein product: CASSLVAAYEQYF. Looking up the rest from reference TRBV5-1 and TRBJ2-7 gives the full variable domain: KAGVTQTPRYLIKTRGQQVTLSCSPISGHRSVSWYQQTPGQGLQFLFEYFSETQRNKGNFPGRFSGRQFSNSRSEMNVSTLELGDSALYLCASSLVAAYEQYFGPGTRLTVT.

The chain couples TRBV6-6 to TRBJ1-1; a possible D gene is TRBD1 (5 bases). Germline V gene data show CDR1 as MNHNY and CDR2 as SVGAGI (reference sequence). The germline V and J ends were trimmed by 8 bases and 0 bases, with 16 bases remaining between them. The length of the CDR3 is 15 residues. CDR3 protein: CASGGGGNMNTEAFF. CDR3 DNA: TGTGCCAGCGGTGGGGGAGGGAACATGAACACTGAAGCTTTCTTT.

The table lists this clone with a count of one. This rearrangement joins TRBV3-1 (or the pseudogene TRBV3-2) to TRBJ2-7; TRBD2 might be the D (6 bases). The CDR3 spans 14 residues. Between the trimmed V and J ends, which lost 1 base and 6 bases, there was a span of 13 bases. Germline V lookup: CDR1 LGHDT, CDR2 YNNKEL (reference sequence). Here the CDR3 reads CASSQVGGAGEQYF. CDR3 bases: TGTGCCAGCAGCCAAGTGGGGGGAGCGGGCGAGCAGTACTTC.

This chain connects TRBV7-3 to TRBJ2-7, with 9 bases identical to TRBD1. CDR3 length equals 15 residues. V lost 5 bases and J lost 2; bases outside the gene matches: 7. Germline values: CDR1 SGHTA, CDR2 FQGTGA. The CDR3 loop reads CASSQDRGVAYEQYF. The DNA for the CDR3 is TGTGCCAGCAGCCAAGACAGGGGGGTAGCCTACGAGCAGTACTTC.

The sample holds a few counts of this clone. The chain recombines TRBV19 with TRBJ1-6; D is unresolved. V was trimmed by 2 bases and J by 9 bases, leaving 20 bases between them. The CDR3 sequence is 17 residues long. The germline V gene has CDR1 LNHDA and CDR2 SQIVND (reference sequence). This chain's CDR3 is CASSITLGRLAGSPLHF. CDR3 nucleotide sequence: TGTGCCAGTAGTATAACCCTCGGACGGCTCGCGGGTTCACCCCTCCACTTT.

The genes are TRBV4-1 and TRBJ2-1, with 12 positions matching TRBD2. CDR3 length: 17 residues. Germline values: CDR1 MGHRA, CDR2 YSYEKL. V shed 0 bases, J shed 3 bases, and the junction held 3 bases outside the gene matches. CDR3 sequence: CASSQDLLAGGYNEQFF. CDR3 nucleotide sequence: TGCGCCAGCAGCCAAGACTTACTAGCGGGAGGCTACAATGAGCAGTTCTTC.

The chain recombines TRBV19 with TRBJ1-1; possibly TRBD1 for D (6 bases). This CDR3 is 14 amino acids long. Germline CDR1 and CDR2: LNHDA and SQIVND (reference sequence). V was trimmed by 2 bases and J by 6 bases, leaving 13 bases between them. The CDR3 nucleotides are TGTGCCAGTAGTATACACCGGGACACCCCTGAAGCTTTCTTT. Its protein product is CASSIHRDTPEAFF. The entire variable domain, with the rest obtained from reference TRBV19 and TRBJ1-1, is as follows: DGGITQSPKYLFRKEGQNVTLSCEQNLNHDAMYWYRQDPGQGLRLIYYSQIVNDFQKGDIAEGYSVSREKKESFPLTVTSAQKNPTAFYLCASSIHRDTPEAFFGQGTRLTVV.

This chain joins TRBV5-1 and TRBJ1-1; TRBD1 matches 9 bases. Germline lookup yields CDR1 SGHRS and CDR2 YFSETQ. This CDR3 spans 15 amino acids. J was trimmed by 1 base and V by 4 bases; bases with no gene match: 5. This CDR3 is CASSILGQGNTEAFF. The CDR3 bases are TGCGCCAGCAGCATCCTGGGACAGGGGAACACTGAAGCTTTCTTT.

This clone was counted between two and nine times. The CDR3 reads CASARGSQPQHF. The CDR3 bases are TGTGCCAGCGCCCGGGGTTCGCAGCCCCAGCATTTT. The chain couples TRBV28 to TRBJ1-5; D is uncertain. V shed 8 bases and J shed 7 bases, with 12 bases lying between them. In germline, CDR1 is MDHEN, CDR2 SYDVKM. The length of the CDR3 is 12 residues.

The V call is TRBV4-2, the J call TRBJ1-5; TRBD1 matches at 7 bases. The CDR3 extends over 15 amino acids. Per the germline V gene, CDR1 is LGHNA and CDR2 is YNFKEQ. Germline trimming cut 4 bases from V and 7 bases from J; bases unmatched to any gene: 10. CDR3: CASSLERQGHQPQHF. CDR3 coding DNA: TGTGCCAGCAGCCTTGAGCGACAGGGACACCAGCCCCAGCATTTT.

The rearrangement joins TRBV6-6 to TRBJ2-1; 8 positions agree with TRBD2. The CDR3 spans 16 residues. Germline lookup yields CDR1 MNHNY and CDR2 SVGAGI (reference sequence). The junction had 7 bases not matched to a gene; V was cut back by 6 bases and J by 0 bases. The CDR3 bases are TGTGCCAGCAGGGACCGGGGGGGGAGCTCCTACAATGAGCAGTTCTTC. Residues: CASRDRGGSSYNEQFF.

This chain links TRBV7-8 with TRBJ2-3; TRBD2 matches 8 bases. V lost 3 bases and J lost 3; bases outside the gene matches: 5. The CDR3 consists of 15 residues. Germline values: CDR1 SGHVS, CDR2 FQNEAQ. In DNA, the CDR3 is TGTGCCAGCAGCTTCTTGGCGGGGGGTACAGATACGCAGTATTTT. Protein: CASSFLAGGTDTQYF.